This T cell receptor (beta chain) was captured in a study of technical replicates of blood from a few donors. The CDR3 is made up of 13 amino acids. Trimming left V 7 bases short and J 9 bases short, with 19 bases between. Germline-derived CDR1 and CDR2 are MNHEY and SMNVEV (reference sequence). Libraries were prepared by immunoSEQ multiplex PCR; TCRdb keeps only in-frame clonotypes and omits some of them. Found here are under 95,000 clones, 90% to 95% of them singletons; the top ten hold roughly 0.25%. V usage is TRBV27 and J usage is TRBJ2-7; TRBD1 might be the D (6 bases). The source material was T cells isolated from PBMCs. The receptor comes from a human donor in good health. The CDR3 nucleotides read TGTGCCAGCACGGACAGTCCTGAAGTGGGGCAGTACTTC. Its translation is CASTDSPEVGQYF.